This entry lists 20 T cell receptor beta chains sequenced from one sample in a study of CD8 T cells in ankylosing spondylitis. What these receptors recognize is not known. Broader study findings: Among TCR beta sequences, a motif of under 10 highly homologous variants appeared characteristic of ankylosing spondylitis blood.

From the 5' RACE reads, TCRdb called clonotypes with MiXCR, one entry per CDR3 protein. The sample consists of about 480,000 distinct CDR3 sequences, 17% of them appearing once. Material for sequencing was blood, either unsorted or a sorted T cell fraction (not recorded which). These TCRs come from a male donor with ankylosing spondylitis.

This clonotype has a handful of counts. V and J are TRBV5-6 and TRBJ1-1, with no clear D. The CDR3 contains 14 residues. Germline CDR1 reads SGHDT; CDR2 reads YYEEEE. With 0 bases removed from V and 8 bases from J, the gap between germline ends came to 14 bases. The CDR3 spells CASSLGLTSEEAFF. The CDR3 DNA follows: TGTGCCAGCAGCTTGGGGCTCACTAGCGAAGAAGCTTTCTTT.

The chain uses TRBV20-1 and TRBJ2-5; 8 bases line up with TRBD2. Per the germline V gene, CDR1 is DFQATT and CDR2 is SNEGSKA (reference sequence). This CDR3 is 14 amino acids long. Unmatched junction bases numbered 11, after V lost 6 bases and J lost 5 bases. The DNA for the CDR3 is TGCAGTGCCCCCGAAGCGGGAGAAGGGGAGACCCAGTACTTC. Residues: CSAPEAGEGETQYF.

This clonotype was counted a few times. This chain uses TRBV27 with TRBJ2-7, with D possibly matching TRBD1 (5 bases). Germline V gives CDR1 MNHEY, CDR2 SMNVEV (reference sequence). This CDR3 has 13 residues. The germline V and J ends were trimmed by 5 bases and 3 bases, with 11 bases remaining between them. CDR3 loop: CASSLDSHYEQYF. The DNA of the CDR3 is TGTGCCAGCAGTCTTGACAGCCACTACGAGCAGTACTTC.

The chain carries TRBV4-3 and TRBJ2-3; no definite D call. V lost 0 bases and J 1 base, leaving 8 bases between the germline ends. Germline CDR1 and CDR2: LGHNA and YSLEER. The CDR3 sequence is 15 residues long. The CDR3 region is CASSQDSVGTDTQYF. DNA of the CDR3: TGCGCCAGCAGCCAAGACTCCGTTGGCACAGATACGCAGTATTTT.

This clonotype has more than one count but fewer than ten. CDR3: CSARGPGLVDTQYF. The CDR3 nucleotides read TGCAGTGCTAGAGGTCCGGGACTAGTAGATACGCAGTATTTT. V gene TRBV20-1 combines with J gene TRBJ2-3; 8 bases align to TRBD2. The trim removed 1 base at V and 5 bases at J, leaving 5 bases unmatched. CDR1 is DFQATT and CDR2 is SNEGSKA in the germline V gene (reference sequence). The CDR3 covers 14 residues.

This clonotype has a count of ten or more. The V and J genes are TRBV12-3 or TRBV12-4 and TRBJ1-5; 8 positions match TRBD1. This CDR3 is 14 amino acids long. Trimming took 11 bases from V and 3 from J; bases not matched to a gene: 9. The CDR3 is CASSTGENNQPQHF. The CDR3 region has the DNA TGTGCCTCCTCGACAGGGGAAAACAATCAGCCCCAGCATTTT.

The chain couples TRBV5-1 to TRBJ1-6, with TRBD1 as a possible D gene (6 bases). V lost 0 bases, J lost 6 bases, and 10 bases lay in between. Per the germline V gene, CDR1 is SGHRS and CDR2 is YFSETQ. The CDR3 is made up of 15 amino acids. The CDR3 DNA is TGCGCCAGCAGCTTGGAGGGGGAAACTAATTCACCCCTCCACTTT. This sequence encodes CASSLEGETNSPLHF.

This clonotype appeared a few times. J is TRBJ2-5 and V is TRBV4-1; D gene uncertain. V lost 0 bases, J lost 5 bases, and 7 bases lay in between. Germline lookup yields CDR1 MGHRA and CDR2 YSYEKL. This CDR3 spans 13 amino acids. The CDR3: CASSQDPAETQYF. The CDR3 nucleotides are TGCGCCAGCAGCCAAGATCCGGCGGAGACCCAGTACTTC.

The CDR3 sequence: CASSQMAGPNYGYTF. CDR3 DNA: TGTGCCAGCAGCCAAATGGCGGGGCCTAACTATGGCTACACCTTC. The chain couples TRBV3-1 to TRBJ1-2, with a possible D match to TRBD1 (5 bases). Trimming removed 2 bases from V and 0 bases from J, with 10 bases in between. The CDR3 is 15 residues long. The germline gives CDR1 LGHDT, CDR2 YNNKEL (reference sequence).

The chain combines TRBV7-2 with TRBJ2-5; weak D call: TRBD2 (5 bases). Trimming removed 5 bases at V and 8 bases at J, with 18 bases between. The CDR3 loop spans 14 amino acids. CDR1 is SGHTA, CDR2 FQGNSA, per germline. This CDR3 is CASSPVLPSLTQYF. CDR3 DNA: TGTGCCAGCAGCCCCGTCCTCCCTAGCTTAACCCAGTACTTC.

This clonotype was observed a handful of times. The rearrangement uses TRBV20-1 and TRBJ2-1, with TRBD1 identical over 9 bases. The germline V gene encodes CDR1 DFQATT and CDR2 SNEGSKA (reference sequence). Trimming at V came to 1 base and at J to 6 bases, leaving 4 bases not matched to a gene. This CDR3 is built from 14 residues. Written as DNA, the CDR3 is TGCAGTGCTAGAGCCGGGACAGGGAGCAATGAGCAGTTCTTC. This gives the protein CSARAGTGSNEQFF.

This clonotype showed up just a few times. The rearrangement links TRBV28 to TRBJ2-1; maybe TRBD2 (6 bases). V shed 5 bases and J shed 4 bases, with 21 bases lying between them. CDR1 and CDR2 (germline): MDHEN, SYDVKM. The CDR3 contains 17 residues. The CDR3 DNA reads TGTGCCAGCAGTATTTCAGGAGGGACCCCAAAATACAATGAGCAGTTCTTC. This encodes CASSISGGTPKYNEQFF. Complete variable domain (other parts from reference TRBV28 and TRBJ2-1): DVKVTQSSRYLVKRTGEKVFLECVQDMDHENMFWYRQDPGLGLRLIYFSYDVKMKEKGDIPEGYSVSREKKERFSLILESASTNQTSMYLCASSISGGTPKYNEQFFGPGTRLTVL.

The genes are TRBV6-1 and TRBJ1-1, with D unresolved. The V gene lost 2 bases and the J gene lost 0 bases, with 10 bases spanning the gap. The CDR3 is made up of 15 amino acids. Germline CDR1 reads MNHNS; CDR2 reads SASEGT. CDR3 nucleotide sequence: TGTGCCAGCAGTGAATCCAGACAAATGAACACTGAAGCTTTCTTT. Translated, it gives CASSESRQMNTEAFF.

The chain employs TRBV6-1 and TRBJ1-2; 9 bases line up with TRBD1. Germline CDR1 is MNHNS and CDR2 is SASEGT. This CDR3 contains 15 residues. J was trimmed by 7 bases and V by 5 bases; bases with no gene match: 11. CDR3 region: CASSQNLQGAGGYTF. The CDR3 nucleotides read TGTGCCAGCAGTCAAAACCTACAGGGGGCGGGTGGCTACACCTTC.

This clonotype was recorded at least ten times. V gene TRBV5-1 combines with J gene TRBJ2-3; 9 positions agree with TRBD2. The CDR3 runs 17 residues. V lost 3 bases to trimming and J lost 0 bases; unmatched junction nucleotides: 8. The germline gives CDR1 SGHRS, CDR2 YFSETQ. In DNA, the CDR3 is TGCGCCAGCAGCTCACGGACTAGCGCCAAGAGCACAGATACGCAGTATTTT. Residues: CASSSRTSAKSTDTQYF.

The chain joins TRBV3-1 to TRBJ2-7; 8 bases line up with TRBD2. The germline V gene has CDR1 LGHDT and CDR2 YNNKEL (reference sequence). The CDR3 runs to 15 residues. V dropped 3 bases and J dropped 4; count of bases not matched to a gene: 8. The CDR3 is CASSHLAGRIYEQYF. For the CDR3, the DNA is TGTGCCAGCAGCCACTTAGCGGGAAGGATTTACGAGCAGTACTTC.

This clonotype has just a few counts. Here the CDR3 reads CASSPWAGEGEQYF. The CDR3 nucleotides read TGTGCCAGCAGCCCCTGGGCGGGAGAGGGCGAGCAGTACTTC. V is TRBV7-2 and J is TRBJ2-7, with 7 positions matching TRBD2. The CDR3 extends over 14 amino acids. Trimming removed 5 bases from V and 6 bases from J; junction bases left unmatched: 10. CDR1 is SGHTA and CDR2 is FQGNSA in the germline V gene.

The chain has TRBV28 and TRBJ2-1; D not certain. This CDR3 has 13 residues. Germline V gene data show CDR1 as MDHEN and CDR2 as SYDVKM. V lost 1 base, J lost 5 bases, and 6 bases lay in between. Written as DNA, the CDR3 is TGTGCCAGCAGTTTATTTTCGGACAATGAGCAGTTCTTC. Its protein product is CASSLFSDNEQFF.

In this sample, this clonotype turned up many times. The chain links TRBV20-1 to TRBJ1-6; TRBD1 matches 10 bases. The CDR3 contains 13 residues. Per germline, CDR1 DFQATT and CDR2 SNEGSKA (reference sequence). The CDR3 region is CSARTGGNSPLHF. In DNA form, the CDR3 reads TGCAGCGCCAGGACAGGGGGGAATTCACCCCTCCACTTT.

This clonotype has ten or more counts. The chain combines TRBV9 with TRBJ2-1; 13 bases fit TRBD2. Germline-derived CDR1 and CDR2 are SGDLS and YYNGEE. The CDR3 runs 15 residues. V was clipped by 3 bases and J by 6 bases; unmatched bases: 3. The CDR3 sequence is CASSEGTSGTNEQFF. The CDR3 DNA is TGTGCCAGCAGCGAAGGGACTAGCGGGACCAATGAGCAGTTCTTC.